This passage covers 26 T cell receptor beta chains from one sample sequenced in a study of cytomegalovirus exposure and HLA in healthy donors. 13 Jbeta primers and 60 Vbeta primers were used for the PCR. TCRdb's table, derived via immunoSEQ multiplex PCR, lists solely in-frame clones and lacks some. The data contain 140,000 or so clones, 84% of them seen just once; the ten biggest clones take up about 2.6%. Source material: PBMCs. The receptors originated from a boy younger than 10 in good health and CMV-seronegative.

The rearrangement uses TRBV7-2 and TRBJ2-1, with 7 bases that match TRBD1. J lost 10 bases, V lost 5 bases, and 8 bases had no gene match. From germline, CDR1 is SGHTA and CDR2 FQGNSA. This CDR3 comprises 13 residues. In DNA, the CDR3 is TGTGCCAGCAGCGTAAACCGGGGACAGGAGCAGTTCTTC. Residues: CASSVNRGQEQFF.

The V and J genes are TRBV10-3 and TRBJ2-7, with 8 bases lining up with TRBD1. Germline V gene sequence: CDR1 ENHRY, CDR2 SYGVKD. The CDR3 totals 13 residues. V gave up 4 bases and J gave up 4 bases; unmatched junction bases: 3. CDR3 in amino acids: CAISGTGTYEQYF. The CDR3 DNA is TGTGCCATCAGTGGGACAGGGACTTACGAGCAGTACTTC.

The chain carries TRBV6-1 and TRBJ2-1; no reliable D call. Trimming cost V 1 base and J 11 bases, with 12 bases left between them. The V gene's germline CDR1 is MNHNS and CDR2 SASEGT. This CDR3 is 13 amino acids long. CDR3 amino acids: CASSEVVADKQFF. CDR3 nucleotide sequence: TGTGCCAGCAGTGAAGTGGTCGCAGACAAGCAGTTCTTC.

The V gene is TRBV5-6, the J gene TRBJ2-5, with D perhaps matching TRBD1 (6 bases). The end of the DNA fits TRBJ2-7 better, so the J call may be wrong. This CDR3 region has 17 residues. The germline V gene has CDR1 SGHDT and CDR2 YYEEEE. Here the CDR3 reads CASSLGSSGHLSYEQYF. CDR3 nucleotides: TGTGCCAGCAGCCTGGGATCCTCGGGACACCTCTCCTACGAGCAGTACTTC.

The rearrangement joins TRBV7-6 to TRBJ1-2; tentatively, D is TRBD1 (6 bases). CDR3 length: 16 residues. V lost 0 bases, J lost 8 bases, and 19 bases lay in between. The germline CDR1 and CDR2 sequences are SGHVS and FNYEAQ. CDR3 nucleotide sequence: TGTGCCAGCAGCTTAGCGGGAGGGGGGGGATCAGGAGGCTACACCTTC. This codes for CASSLAGGGGSGGYTF.

V and J are TRBV5-1 and TRBJ2-7; 11 nucleotides line up with TRBD2. V gave up 4 bases and J gave up 3 bases; unmatched junction bases: 6. This CDR3 region has 15 residues. In germline, CDR1 is SGHRS, CDR2 YFSETQ. In DNA form, the CDR3 reads TGCGCCAGCAGCACAACCGGGACTAGCGGCTACGAGCAGTACTTC. Translated, it gives CASSTTGTSGYEQYF. The whole variable domain, filled in from reference TRBV5-1 and TRBJ2-7, reads KAGVTQTPRYLIKTRGQQVTLSCSPISGHRSVSWYQQTPGQGLQFLFEYFSETQRNKGNFPGRFSGRQFSNSRSEMNVSTLELGDSALYLCASSTTGTSGYEQYFGPGTRLTVT.

The chain recombines TRBV2 with TRBJ1-3, with a possible D match to TRBD1 (5 bases). Germline lookup yields CDR1 SNHLY and CDR2 FYNNEI. Trimming pared 0 bases from V and 3 bases from J, leaving 18 bases between. The CDR3 has 18 amino acids. The DNA for the CDR3 is TGTGCCAGCAGTGAAGCTGAGGTCGGGGGGACTCATGGAAACACCATATATTTT. It yields the protein CASSEAEVGGTHGNTIYF.

Turning to this clone: One end of the junction fails to match germline, which may point to a read error. The rearrangement joins TRBV7-9 to TRBJ2-3; D is possibly TRBD2 (6 bases). The length of the CDR3 is 14 residues. The germline V gene encodes CDR1 SEHNR and CDR2 FQNEAQ (reference sequence). The CDR3 here is CDSSLSGSTDTQYF. CDR3 DNA: TGTGACAGCAGCCTCAGCGGGAGCACAGATACGCAGTATTTT.

This clone was seen once. V usage is TRBV5-1 and J usage is TRBJ1-2; 9 positions agree with TRBD1. The CDR3 sequence is 16 residues long. Trimming removed 2 bases from V and 4 bases from J; junction bases left unmatched: 9. Germline CDR1 SGHRS, CDR2 YFSETQ. CDR3 region: CASSFSTGGATYGYTF. The CDR3 DNA sequence: TGCGCCAGCAGCTTCTCAACAGGGGGCGCGACCTATGGCTACACCTTC.

The V gene is TRBV12-5, the J gene TRBJ2-5; 12 bases are a match to TRBD2. The V segment lost 6 bases and the J segment 5 bases; nucleotides outside the gene matches: 7. CDR1 and CDR2 (germline): LGHNT, FRNRAP. The CDR3 consists of 15 residues. For the CDR3, the DNA is TGTGCTAGTGGCCTGACTAGCGGGAGTCTGGAGACCCAGTACTTC. Amino acid sequence: CASGLTSGSLETQYF.

This chain connects TRBV15 to TRBJ1-4; a possible D gene is TRBD1 (5 bases). Germline assignment: CDR1 LNHNV and CDR2 YYDKDF (reference sequence). This CDR3 region has 12 residues. V lost 3 bases and J 8 bases, leaving 7 bases between the germline ends. CDR3 in amino acids: CATSRGREKLFF. In DNA, the CDR3 is TGTGCCACCAGCAGGGGGCGGGAAAAACTGTTTTTT.

The chain is built from TRBV21-1 and TRBJ2-1; TRBD2, the table's D call, was not compared with the DNA. TRBV21-1 is a pseudogene segment. The CDR3 sequence is 14 residues long. The CDR3 protein is CATGRGTRCNEQFF. In DNA form, the CDR3 reads TGTGCCACAGGGCGTGGGACTCGCTGCAATGAGCAGTTCTTC.

This chain links TRBV7-2 with TRBJ1-2; TRBD1 aligns across 7 bases. This CDR3 contains 13 residues. CDR1 and CDR2 (germline): SGHTA, FQGNSA. V dropped 7 bases and J dropped 8; count of bases not matched to a gene: 10. For the CDR3, the DNA is TGTGCCAGCACCAAGATAGGGGGCGAGGGCTACACCTTC. Translation gives CASTKIGGEGYTF.

The gene calls are TRBV7-3 and TRBJ2-1, with D possibly matching TRBD2 (6 bases). Germline V gene lookup returns CDR1 SGHTA and CDR2 FQGTGA. Trimming removed 5 bases from V and 1 base from J, with 15 bases in between. The CDR3 loop spans 16 amino acids. CDR3 bases: TGTGCCAGCAGCCGACTTGGAGGGAGGTCCTACAATGAGCAGTTCTTC. This encodes CASSRLGGRSYNEQFF.

The rearrangement links TRBV7-9 to TRBJ1-2, with 7 positions matching TRBD1. Germline V gene lookup returns CDR1 SEHNR and CDR2 FQNEAQ (reference sequence). The ends lost 5 bases at V and 5 bases at J; junction bases unmatched: 5. The CDR3 sequence is 13 residues long. CDR3 in DNA: TGTGCCAGCAGCCCACAGGGGCTGTATGGCTACACCTTC. It yields the protein CASSPQGLYGYTF.

This clone was seen more than once but under ten times. The V gene is TRBV11-1, the J gene TRBJ1-5, with unresolved D. V was clipped by 1 base and J by 1 base, with 8 bases between them. The CDR3 length is 15 residues. The germline V gene encodes CDR1 SGHAT and CDR2 FQDESV (reference sequence). CDR3 loop: CASSLDGRSNQPQHF. CDR3 sequence (DNA): TGTGCCAGCAGCTTAGACGGCAGGAGCAATCAGCCCCAGCATTTT.

The rearrangement links TRBV6-4 to TRBJ2-1, with TRBD2 matching 7 bases. The CDR3 totals 15 residues. Looked up from germline, CDR1 is MRHNA and CDR2 is SNTAGT. V gave up 3 bases and J gave up 7 bases; unmatched junction bases: 9. This chain's CDR3 is CASSDGGGGQNEQFF. As DNA, the CDR3 is TGTGCCAGCAGTGATGGGGGGGGAGGGCAAAATGAGCAGTTCTTC.

The rearrangement uses TRBV28 and TRBJ1-4; D is ambiguous. This CDR3 region has 14 residues. Trimming removed 1 base at V and 7 bases at J, with 10 bases between. Looked up from germline, CDR1 is MDHEN and CDR2 is SYDVKM. CDR3 region: CASSLFRVGEKLFF. CDR3 in DNA: TGTGCCAGCAGTTTATTCCGGGTGGGTGAAAAACTGTTTTTT.

This chain links TRBV7-3 with TRBJ1-2; perhaps TRBD1 as D (5 bases). This CDR3 is 12 amino acids long. Trimming took 8 bases from V and 4 from J, leaving 11 bases between them. Germline-derived CDR1 and CDR2 are SGHTA and FQGTGA. CDR3 protein: CASGDWGYGYTF. The CDR3, as DNA: TGTGCCAGCGGGGACTGGGGCTATGGCTACACCTTC.

A single count supports this clone. The sample carries other DNA sequences with the same CDR3. The CDR3 loop is CASSVGSGNTIYF. As DNA, the CDR3 is TGTGCCAGCAGCGTCGGTTCAGGAAACACCATATATTTT. The J gene is TRBJ1-3, the V gene TRBV9, with D hard to call. CDR3 length equals 13 residues. CDR1 and CDR2 (germline): SGDLS, YYNGEE. V was trimmed by 2 bases and J by 4 bases, leaving 7 bases between them.

The chain combines TRBV10-2 with TRBJ2-2; 10 nucleotides line up with TRBD2. The V gene end was trimmed by 9 bases and the J gene end by 1 base; junction bases not matched to a gene: 2. The CDR3 contains 14 residues. The germline V gene has CDR1 WSHSY and CDR2 SAAADI. The CDR3 loop is CARASGRNTGELFF. DNA for the CDR3: TGCGCCAGGGCTAGCGGGAGGAACACCGGGGAGCTGTTTTTT.

V is TRBV7-2 and J is TRBJ2-4, with 7 nucleotides matching TRBD1. The CDR3 has 18 residues. After removal of 1 base from V and 6 bases from J, the junction contained 15 bases not matched to a gene. The V gene's germline CDR1 is SGHTA and CDR2 FQGNSA. CDR3 amino acids: CASSLDFVGTAGLNIQYF. DNA for the CDR3: TGTGCCAGCAGCTTAGACTTTGTCGGGACAGCAGGCCTAAACATTCAGTACTTC.

V usage is TRBV28 and J usage is TRBJ2-3; D gene uncertain. CDR3 length equals 13 residues. Trimming removed 8 bases at V and 2 bases at J, with 11 bases between. Per germline, CDR1 MDHEN and CDR2 SYDVKM. For the CDR3, the DNA is TGTGCCAGCTTGCGTGAGGACACAGATACGCAGTATTTT. Its protein product is CASLREDTDTQYF.

The gene calls are TRBV4-1 and TRBJ2-7, with 7 nucleotides matching TRBD2. The V gene's germline CDR1 is MGHRA and CDR2 YSYEKL. V was pared by 0 bases and J by 5 bases, with 10 bases of the junction left unmatched. This CDR3 contains 16 residues. The CDR3 here is CASSQEGRGRSHEQYF. The CDR3 bases are TGCGCCAGCAGCCAAGAGGGTCGCGGGAGATCCCACGAGCAGTACTTC.

The V gene is TRBV28, the J gene TRBJ2-5; unclear D gene. V lost 9 bases and J lost 5, with 10 bases in between. CDR1 is MDHEN and CDR2 is SYDVKM in the germline V gene. The CDR3 loop spans 11 amino acids. The CDR3 DNA sequence: TGTGCCAGTTCCAGAAAGGAGACCCAGTACTTC. As protein: CASSRKETQYF.

The gene calls are TRBV18 and TRBJ2-3; 14 bases are a match to TRBD2. Germline CDR1 reads KGHSH; CDR2 reads LQKENI. The CDR3 has 17 amino acids. Trimming removed 0 bases from V and 4 bases from J; junction bases left unmatched: 3. CDR3 residues: CASSPPRLAGGPDTQYF. The CDR3 nucleotides are TGTGCCAGCTCACCACCGAGACTAGCGGGGGGGCCAGATACGCAGTATTTT.